This T cell receptor beta chain was recorded in a study of cytomegalovirus exposure and HLA in healthy donors. Study results and limitations: There were some V segments, including TRBV6-2 and TRBV6-3, excluded as indistinguishable. The number of N-insertions in an Asian-associated ancestry cluster was reportedly below the approximately 680-donor mean in a later analysis. Within the data, a cluster of highly shared sequence variants was likely a sequencing artifact.

The germline gives CDR1 SQVTM, CDR2 ANQGSEA. CDR3 length: 14 residues. The junction had 6 bases not matched to a gene; V was cut back by 7 bases and J by 0 bases. As to this clone: Its antigen is unidentified.

Primers included in the PCR were 60 Vbeta and 13 Jbeta primers. Generated by immunoSEQ multiplex PCR, the TCRdb table keeps only in-frame clones and is missing some. The table includes 120,000 to 150,000 clones, about 79% detected once. The sample consisted of PBMCs. The chain couples TRBV29-1 to TRBJ2-1, with TRBD1 matching 7 bases. The TCR sequence derives from a male donor in good health and CMV-seronegative. The CDR3 DNA is TGCAGCGCAACGGACAGGAACTCCTACAATGAGCAGTTCTTC. Protein product: CSATDRNSYNEQFF.